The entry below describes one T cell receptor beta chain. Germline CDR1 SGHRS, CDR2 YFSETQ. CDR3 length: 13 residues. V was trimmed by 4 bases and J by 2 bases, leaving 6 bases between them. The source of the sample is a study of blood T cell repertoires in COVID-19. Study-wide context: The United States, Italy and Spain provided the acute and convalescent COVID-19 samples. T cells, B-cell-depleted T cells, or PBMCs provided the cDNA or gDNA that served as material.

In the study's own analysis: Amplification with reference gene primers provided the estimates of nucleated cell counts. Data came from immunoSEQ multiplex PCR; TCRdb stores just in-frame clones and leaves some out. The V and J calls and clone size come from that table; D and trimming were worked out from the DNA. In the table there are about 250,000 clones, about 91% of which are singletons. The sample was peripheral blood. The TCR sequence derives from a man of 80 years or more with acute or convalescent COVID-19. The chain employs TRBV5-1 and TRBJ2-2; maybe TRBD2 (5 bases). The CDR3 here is CASSRTNTGELFF. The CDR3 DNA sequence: TGCGCCAGCAGCCGGACTAACACCGGGGAGCTGTTTTTT.